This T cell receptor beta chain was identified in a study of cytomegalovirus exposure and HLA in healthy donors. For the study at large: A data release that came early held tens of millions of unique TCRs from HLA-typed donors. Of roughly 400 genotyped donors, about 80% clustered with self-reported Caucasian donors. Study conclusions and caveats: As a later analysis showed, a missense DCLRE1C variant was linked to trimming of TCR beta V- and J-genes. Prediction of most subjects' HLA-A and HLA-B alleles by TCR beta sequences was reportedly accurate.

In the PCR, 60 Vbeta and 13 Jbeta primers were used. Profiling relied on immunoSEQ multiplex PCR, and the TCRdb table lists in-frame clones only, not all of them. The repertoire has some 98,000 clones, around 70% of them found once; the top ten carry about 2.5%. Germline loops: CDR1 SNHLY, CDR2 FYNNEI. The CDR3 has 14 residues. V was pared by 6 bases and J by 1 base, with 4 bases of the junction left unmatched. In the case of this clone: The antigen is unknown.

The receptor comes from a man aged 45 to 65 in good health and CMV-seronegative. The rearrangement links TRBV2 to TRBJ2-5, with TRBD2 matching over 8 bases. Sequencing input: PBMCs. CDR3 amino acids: CASRLAGLQETQYF. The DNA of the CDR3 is TGTGCCAGCAGGTTAGCGGGGCTCCAAGAGACCCAGTACTTC.